This TCR beta chain was sequenced during a study of beta chain features in type 1 diabetes. Broader study findings: With patients and controls alike, PCR might favor shorter templates to an equal degree. Type 1 diabetes patients had moderately but significantly shorter TCRB CDR3s in all four CD4+ subsets. Comparison showed that naive, central memory and Treg TCRB repertoires appeared more similar among patients than among healthy donors.

From germline, CDR1 is SGDLS and CDR2 YYNGEE. V was pared by 4 bases and J by 3 bases, with 6 bases of the junction left unmatched. The CDR3 consists of 14 residues. Sorting based on CD45RO/CCR7/CD25/CD127/CD95/CD27 separated CD4+ naive, central memory, regulatory and stem cell-like memory cells. Each sorted fraction was over 95% pure. What was sequenced were expressed TCRB transcripts, since all of the isolated RNA had been reverse transcribed. Clones were read by immunoSEQ multiplex PCR, and TCRdb kept only the in-frame ones, dropping some. The table shows about 710,000 clones, with 11% to 15% occurring only once. This clone has a handful of counts. As yet, its antigen is unknown.

The sample comprised naive CD4+ T cells from blood. This sequence was found in a man between 18 and 29 years old with type 1 diabetes. V usage is TRBV9 and J usage is TRBJ2-7; 8 bases are a match to TRBD2. The CDR3 reads CASSLRLASYEQYF. The CDR3 region has the DNA TGTGCCAGCAGCCTGAGACTAGCGAGCTACGAGCAGTACTTC. The entire variable domain, with the rest obtained from reference TRBV9 and TRBJ2-7, is as follows: DSGVTQTPKHLITATGQRVTLRCSPRSGDLSVYWYQQSLDQGLQFLIQYYNGEERAKGNILERFSAQQFPDLHSELNLSSLELGDSALYFCASSLRLASYEQYFGPGTRLTVT.